This T cell receptor (beta chain) comes out of a study of T cell repertoires in ileal Crohn's disease. This CDR3 is built from 15 residues. Germline V CDR1 and CDR2: MGHRA, YSYEKL. V was cut by 6 bases and J by 1 base, with 15 bases left in between. Libraries were prepared by immunoSEQ multiplex PCR; TCRdb keeps only in-frame clonotypes and omits some of them. The data hold approximately 6,900 clones, with 72% observed a single time. The sequenced sample consisted of ileal tissue. This sequence joins TRBV4-1 and TRBJ1-1; TRBD1 is a possible D gene (5 bases). The receptor comes from an adult with Crohn's disease. Written as DNA, the CDR3 is TGCGCCAGCAGACGGGGGAACGGTGAGAACACTGAAGCTTTCTTT. Protein: CASRRGNGENTEAFF.